This T cell receptor (beta chain) was identified in a study of control samples from healthy donors and cancer patients. Some clones are missing from TCRdb's copy, which holds only in-frame ones; the method was immunoSEQ multiplex PCR. The table lists some 140,000 clones, around 96% of them singletons. Germline-derived CDR1 and CDR2 are ENHRY and SYGVKD. V was pared by 3 bases and J by 0 bases, with 7 bases between. This CDR3 is built from 14 residues. Sequencing was performed on blood. This chain connects TRBV10-3 to TRBJ2-3, with D hard to call. This TCR was recovered from a man aged 40-49 years in good health. CDR3 sequence reads: CAISDDQSTDTQYF. The CDR3 nucleotides are TGTGCCATCAGTGATGATCAGAGCACAGATACGCAGTATTTT.